This TCR beta chain was identified in a study of T cells of healthy individuals (dated by TCRdb to between 2018 and 2020). The germline V gene encodes CDR1 MDHEN and CDR2 SYDVKM. Inclusive of the bounding cysteine and phenylalanine, the CDR3 is 15 residues long. Only the CDR3 part of the read is kept: 45 bases, read in frame from the first base. V lost 2 bases and J lost 5 bases; the stretch between them is 15 bases long. Libraries were built with 5' RACE. TCRdb records Illumina MiSeq as the sequencer. TCRdb redid the processing of the public reads, applying fastp at Q25 and MiXCR, and retained in-frame beta chains. Every entry covers one CDR3 protein and lists the most common genes and DNA from its rows. Recorded for this sample are tens of thousands of distinct CDR3 sequences; about 16% of them occurred a single time. Of the sample, approximately 4.7% falls within the top ten clones. On this clonotype: The specificity of this receptor is unknown. Base qualities are not recorded, but no much larger clone differs from it by a single base.

In this chain, TRBV28 is recombined with TRBJ2-5; the D match is possibly TRBD1 or TRBD2, with 5 bases aligned in each. This clonotype originated in a human donor in good health. The DNA sequence is given as TGTGCCAGCAGTTTAGGTGGGGCTGGGGGTGAGACCCAGTACTTC. Translated, it gives CASSLGGAGGETQYF.